A selection of T cell receptor beta chains follows, all from one sample in a study of human T cells and chemical hapten exposure. Via MiXCR, TCRdb re-called the RACE reads, giving one row per CDR3 protein. The sample holds 50,000 or so distinct CDR3 sequences, roughly 10% seen once. The specimen comprised whole blood, sampled in connection with sensitization to the hapten diphenylcyclopropenone (DPC). These receptors came from a woman aged 35 to 49 with alopecia areata. Some clones in this sample may be carry-over from other donors' samples. Each CDR3 is given with its conserved first and last residue. A D gene is named only where the DNA matches it firmly. Some rows have no size entry. The others give once, few or many, or a class for an expanded clone.

TRBV3-1	few	TRBJ1-2	.	TGTGCCAGCAGCCTGGGGAGGTCTGGCTACACCTTC	CASSLGRSGYTF
TRBV20-1	few	TRBJ2-3	.	TGCAGTGCTAGAGTGGGGGGCCCAGATACGCAGTATTTT	CSARVGGPDTQYF
TRBV2	few	TRBJ2-2	TRBD2	TGTGCCAGCACAGGGACTAGCGCCGCCGGGGAGCTGTTTTTT	CASTGTSAAGELFF
TRBV4-3	many	TRBJ2-7	TRBD1	TGCGCCAGCAGCCAAGGGGGACAGGGGGCCTACGAGCAGTACTTC	CASSQGGQGAYEQYF
TRBV20-1	.	TRBJ1-2	.	TGCAGTGCCTCATCCGGGACCGGCTATGGCTACACCTTC	CSASSGTGYGYTF
TRBV7-9	few	TRBJ2-5	.	TGTGCCAGCAGCTTCCAGTCCTCGGTACGGGAGACCCAGTACTTC	CASSFQSSVRETQYF
TRBV2	many	TRBJ2-6	.	TGTGCCAGAGCCGGGACCGCCTCAGGGGGGGCCAACGTCCTGACTTTC	CARAGTASGGANVLTF
TRBV7-2	many	TRBJ1-1	.	TGTGCCAGCTATTACGTCTGGGTAGAGAACACTGAAGCTTTCTTT	CASYYVWVENTEAFF
TRBV11-3	.	TRBJ2-3	TRBD1	TGTGCCAGCAGCTTCCAGACAGGGGGGGCAGATACGCAGTATTTT	CASSFQTGGADTQYF
TRBV6-1	few	TRBJ1-3	.	TGTGCCAGCAAGTTAGGAACCGACTCTGGAAACACCATATATTTT	CASKLGTDSGNTIYF
TRBV12-3/TRBV12-4	few	TRBJ1-6	.	TGTGCCAGCAGTTTACGCAGGGGATTCTATAATTCACCCCTCCACTTT	CASSLRRGFYNSPLHF
TRBV7-2	few	TRBJ2-5	.	TGTGCCAGCACCCAAAGAGGTCTCCAAGAGACCCAGTACTTC	CASTQRGLQETQYF
TRBV7-6	.	TRBJ1-5	TRBD1	TGTGCCAGCATCAAATGCCGGGACAGTTCCCATAGCAATCAGCCCCAGCATTTT	CASIKCRDSSHSNQPQHF
TRBV12-3/TRBV12-4	many	TRBJ1-2	.	TGTGCCAGCAGCTCGTCCCGCACCTATGGCTACACCTTC	CASSSSRTYGYTF
TRBV9	.	TRBJ2-1	.	TGTGCCAGCAGCGTAGGGCAGCCAAGATACAATGAGCAGTTCTTC	CASSVGQPRYNEQFF
TRBV19	many	TRBJ2-6	.	TGTGCCAGTAAGTCAGGCGGAAGTGGGGCCAACGTCCTGACTTTC	CASKSGGSGANVLTF
TRBV20-1	.	TRBJ1-5	.	TGCAGTTGGGGGACGGATAGCAATCAGCCCCAGCATTTT	CSWGTDSNQPQHF
TRBV3-1	many	TRBJ2-3	TRBD2	TGTGCCAGCAGCCTGAGGGACTACACAGATACGCAGTATTTT	CASSLRDYTDTQYF
TRBV21-1	few	TRBJ1-2	.	TGTGCCAGCAGCGCTCGACAGGGACATCTCTATGGCTACACCTTC	CASSARQGHLYGYTF
TRBV12-3/TRBV12-4	many	TRBJ1-1	.	TGTGCCAGCAGATCCCAAATAGGGACCTCAAACACTGAAGCTTTCTTT	CASRSQIGTSNTEAFF
TRBV20-1	.	TRBJ1-1	.	TGCAGTGCTAGTGAACGGTTGAACACTGAAGCTTTCTTT	CSASERLNTEAFF
TRBV5-1	few	TRBJ1-1	.	TGCGCCAGCAGGGCCGCTCCACCTCCCACTGAAGCTTTCTTT	CASRAAPPPTEAFF
TRBV7-8	few	TRBJ2-5	.	TGTGCCAGCAGCTTACGGGACGCAAGGACCCAGTACTTC	CASSLRDARTQYF
TRBV29-1	few	TRBJ1-2	TRBD1	TGCAGCGCACGCCCCGGGACAGGAGGTCAGGGCTACACCTTC	CSARPGTGGQGYTF
TRBV7-2	few	TRBJ2-2	.	TGTGCCAGCAGCTTAGAAGTAGGTGGGGCCGGGGAGCTGTTTTTT	CASSLEVGGAGELFF
TRBV29-1	few	TRBJ1-2	TRBD1	TGCAGCGTTGGGGACAGGAACTATGGCTACACCTTC	CSVGDRNYGYTF
TRBV20-1	many	TRBJ2-3	.	TGCAGTGCAGGCAGGGTCCTCGGGGCAGATACGCAGTATTTT	CSAGRVLGADTQYF
TRBV12-3/TRBV12-4	few	TRBJ1-2	.	TGTGCCTGTCAACAGGGAGGCTATGGCTACACCTTC	CACQQGGYGYTF
TRBV5-4	many	TRBJ2-1	.	TGTGCCAGCAGCGTCTTTACGGGACTCTCCTACAATGAGCAGTTCTTC	CASSVFTGLSYNEQFF
TRBV29-1	.	TRBJ1-6	.	TGCAGCGTCTCTGACTCGATAAATAATTCACCCCTCCACTTT	CSVSDSINNSPLHF